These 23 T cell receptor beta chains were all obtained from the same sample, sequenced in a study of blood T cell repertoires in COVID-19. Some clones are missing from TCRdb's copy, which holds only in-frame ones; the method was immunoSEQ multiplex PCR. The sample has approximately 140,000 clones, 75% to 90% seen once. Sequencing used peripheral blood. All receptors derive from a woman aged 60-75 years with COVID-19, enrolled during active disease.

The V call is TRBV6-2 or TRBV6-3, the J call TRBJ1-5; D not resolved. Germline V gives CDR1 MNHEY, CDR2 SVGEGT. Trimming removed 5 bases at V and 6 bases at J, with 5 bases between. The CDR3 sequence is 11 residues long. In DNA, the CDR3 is TGTGCCAGCAGTAGAGGTCAGCCCCAGCATTTT. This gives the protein CASSRGQPQHF.

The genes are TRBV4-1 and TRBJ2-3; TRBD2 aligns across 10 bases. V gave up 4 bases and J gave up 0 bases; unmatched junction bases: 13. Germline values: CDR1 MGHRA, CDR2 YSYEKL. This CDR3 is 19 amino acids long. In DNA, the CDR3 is TGCGCCAGCAGCCCCTTTGCCGGGACTAGCGTCTCTAGCACAGATACGCAGTATTTT. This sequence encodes CASSPFAGTSVSSTDTQYF.

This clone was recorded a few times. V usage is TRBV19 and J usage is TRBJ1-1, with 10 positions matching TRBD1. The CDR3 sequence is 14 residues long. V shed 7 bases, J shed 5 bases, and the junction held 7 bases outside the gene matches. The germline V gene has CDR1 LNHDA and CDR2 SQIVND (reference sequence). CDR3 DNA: TGTGCCAGTAAGCCGACAGGGGGCCAAACTGAAGCTTTCTTT. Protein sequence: CASKPTGGQTEAFF.

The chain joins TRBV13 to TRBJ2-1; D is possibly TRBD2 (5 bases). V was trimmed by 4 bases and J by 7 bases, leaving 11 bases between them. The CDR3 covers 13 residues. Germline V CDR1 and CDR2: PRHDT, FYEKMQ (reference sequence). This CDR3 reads CASSSGVNNEQFF. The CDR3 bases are TGTGCCAGCAGCTCCGGGGTTAATAATGAGCAGTTCTTC.

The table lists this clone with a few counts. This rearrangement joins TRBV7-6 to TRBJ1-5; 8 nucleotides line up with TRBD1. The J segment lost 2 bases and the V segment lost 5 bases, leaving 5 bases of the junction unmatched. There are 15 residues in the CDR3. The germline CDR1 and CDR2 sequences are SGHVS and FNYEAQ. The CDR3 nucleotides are TGTGCCAGCAGCAGCAGACAGGGGCGCAATCAGCCCCAGCATTTT. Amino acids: CASSSRQGRNQPQHF.

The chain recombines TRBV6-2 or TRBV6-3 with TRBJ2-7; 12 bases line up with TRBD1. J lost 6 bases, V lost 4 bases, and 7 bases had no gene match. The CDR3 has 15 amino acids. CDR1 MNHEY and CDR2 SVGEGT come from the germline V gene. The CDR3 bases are TGTGCCAGCAGTTTTACGGGACAGGGGGCTGGCGAGCAGTACTTC. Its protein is CASSFTGQGAGEQYF.

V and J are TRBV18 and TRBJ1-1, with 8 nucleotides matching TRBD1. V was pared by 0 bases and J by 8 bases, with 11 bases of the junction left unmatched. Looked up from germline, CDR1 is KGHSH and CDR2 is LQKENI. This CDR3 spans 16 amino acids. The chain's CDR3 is CASSPPETGGGVEAFF. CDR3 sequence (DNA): TGTGCCAGCTCACCACCGGAAACAGGGGGGGGAGTAGAAGCTTTCTTT.

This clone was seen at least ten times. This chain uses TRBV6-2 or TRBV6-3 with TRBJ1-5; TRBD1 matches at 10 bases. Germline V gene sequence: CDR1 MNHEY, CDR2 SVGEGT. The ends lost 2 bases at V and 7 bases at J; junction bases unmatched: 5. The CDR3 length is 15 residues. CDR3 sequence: CASSYPDRGDQPQHF. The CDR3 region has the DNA TGTGCCAGCAGTTACCCGGACAGGGGGGACCAGCCCCAGCATTTT.

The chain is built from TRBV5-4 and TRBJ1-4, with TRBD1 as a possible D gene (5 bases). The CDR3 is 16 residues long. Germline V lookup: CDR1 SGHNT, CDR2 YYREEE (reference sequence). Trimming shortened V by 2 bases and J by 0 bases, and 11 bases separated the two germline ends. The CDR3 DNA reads TGTGCCAGCAGCTTCGACAGTTATTCAACTAATGAAAAACTGTTTTTT. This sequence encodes CASSFDSYSTNEKLFF.

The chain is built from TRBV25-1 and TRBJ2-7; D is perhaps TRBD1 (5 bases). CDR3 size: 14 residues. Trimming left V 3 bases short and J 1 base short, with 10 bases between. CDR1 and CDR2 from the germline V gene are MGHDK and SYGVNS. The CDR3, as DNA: TGTGCCAGCAGTGACCCGACAGATTCCTACGAGCAGTACTTC. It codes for CASSDPTDSYEQYF.

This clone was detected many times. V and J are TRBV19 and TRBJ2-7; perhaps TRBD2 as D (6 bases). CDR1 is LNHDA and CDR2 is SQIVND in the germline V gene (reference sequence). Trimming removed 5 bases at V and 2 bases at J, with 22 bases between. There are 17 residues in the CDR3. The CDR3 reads CASSWRRGRRETYEQYF. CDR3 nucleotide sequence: TGTGCCAGTAGTTGGAGGCGGGGTCGGAGGGAAACCTACGAGCAGTACTTC.

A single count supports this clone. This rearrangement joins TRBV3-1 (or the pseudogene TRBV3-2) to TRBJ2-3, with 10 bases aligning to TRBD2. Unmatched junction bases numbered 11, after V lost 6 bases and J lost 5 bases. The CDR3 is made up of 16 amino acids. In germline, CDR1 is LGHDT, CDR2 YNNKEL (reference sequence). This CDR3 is CASSPTSGRWGDTQYF. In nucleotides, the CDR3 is TGTGCCAGCAGTCCGACTAGCGGGCGGTGGGGAGATACGCAGTATTTT.

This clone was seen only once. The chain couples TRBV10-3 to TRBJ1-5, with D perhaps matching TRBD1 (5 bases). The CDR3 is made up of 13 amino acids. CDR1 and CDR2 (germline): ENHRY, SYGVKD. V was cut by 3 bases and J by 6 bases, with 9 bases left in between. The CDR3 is CAISDGGGQPQHF. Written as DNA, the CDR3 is TGTGCCATCAGTGACGGGGGTGGTCAGCCCCAGCATTTT.

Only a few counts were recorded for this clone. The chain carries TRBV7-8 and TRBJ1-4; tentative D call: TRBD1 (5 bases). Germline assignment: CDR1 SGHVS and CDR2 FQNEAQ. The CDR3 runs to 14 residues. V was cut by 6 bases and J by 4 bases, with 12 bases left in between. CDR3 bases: TGTGCCAGCAGTGTCGGGGACTATAATGAAAAACTGTTTTTT. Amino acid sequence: CASSVGDYNEKLFF.

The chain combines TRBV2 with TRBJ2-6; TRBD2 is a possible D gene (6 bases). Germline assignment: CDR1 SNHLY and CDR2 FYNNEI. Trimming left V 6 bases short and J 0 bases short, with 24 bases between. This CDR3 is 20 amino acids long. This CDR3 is CASSVNPGLSWGSGANVLTF. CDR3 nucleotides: TGTGCCAGCAGCGTAAACCCGGGACTTTCATGGGGCTCTGGGGCCAACGTCCTGACTTTC.

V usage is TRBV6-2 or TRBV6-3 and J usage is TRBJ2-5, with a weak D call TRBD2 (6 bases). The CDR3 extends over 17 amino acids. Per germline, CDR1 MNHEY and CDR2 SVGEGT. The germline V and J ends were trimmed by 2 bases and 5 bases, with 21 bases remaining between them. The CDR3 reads CASSYVGVGGFKETQYF. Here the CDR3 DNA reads TGTGCCAGCAGTTACGTCGGTGTGGGGGGTTTCAAGGAGACCCAGTACTTC.

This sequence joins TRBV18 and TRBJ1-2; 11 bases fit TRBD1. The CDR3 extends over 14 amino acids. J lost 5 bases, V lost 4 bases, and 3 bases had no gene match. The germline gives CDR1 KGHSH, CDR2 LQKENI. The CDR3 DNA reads TGTGCCAGCTCACGGGGACAGGGGGGATATGGCTACACCTTC. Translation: CASSRGQGGYGYTF.

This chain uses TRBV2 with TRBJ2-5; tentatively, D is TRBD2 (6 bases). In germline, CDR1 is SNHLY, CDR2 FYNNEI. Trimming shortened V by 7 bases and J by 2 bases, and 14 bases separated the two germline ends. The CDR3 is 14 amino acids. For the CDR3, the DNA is TGTGCCAGCACCATCGGGGACTTTCAAGAGACCCAGTACTTC. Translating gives CASTIGDFQETQYF.

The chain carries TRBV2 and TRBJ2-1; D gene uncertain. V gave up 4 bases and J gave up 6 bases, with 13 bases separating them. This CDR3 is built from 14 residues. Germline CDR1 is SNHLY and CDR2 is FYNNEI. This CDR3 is CASSGLRSGNEQFF. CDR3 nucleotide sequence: TGTGCCAGCAGTGGTCTCCGCTCCGGCAATGAGCAGTTCTTC.

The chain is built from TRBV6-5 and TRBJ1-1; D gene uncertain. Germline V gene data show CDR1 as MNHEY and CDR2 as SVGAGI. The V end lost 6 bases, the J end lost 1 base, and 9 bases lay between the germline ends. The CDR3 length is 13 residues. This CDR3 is CASRAGTNTEAFF. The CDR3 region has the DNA TGTGCCAGCAGGGCAGGTACGAACACTGAAGCTTTCTTT.

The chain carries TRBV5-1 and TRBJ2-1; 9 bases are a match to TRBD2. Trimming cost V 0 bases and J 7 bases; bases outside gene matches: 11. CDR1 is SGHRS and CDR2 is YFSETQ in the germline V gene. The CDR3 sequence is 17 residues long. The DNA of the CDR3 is TGCGCCAGCAGCTTGGAGGCGGGGGGGCTCTATTATAATGAGCAGTTCTTC. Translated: CASSLEAGGLYYNEQFF.

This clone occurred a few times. The CDR3 protein is CASSLYGEQYF. The DNA of the CDR3 is TGTGCCAGCAGCCTCTATGGCGAGCAGTACTTC. J is TRBJ2-7 and V is TRBV7-9; no definite D call. Germline lookup yields CDR1 SEHNR and CDR2 FQNEAQ (reference sequence). V shed 5 bases and J shed 6 bases, with 8 bases lying between them. The CDR3 length is 11 residues.

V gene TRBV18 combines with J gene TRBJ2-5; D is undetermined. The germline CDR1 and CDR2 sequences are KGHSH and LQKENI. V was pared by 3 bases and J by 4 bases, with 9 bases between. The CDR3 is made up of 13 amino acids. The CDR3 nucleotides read TGTGCCAGCTCACCCCCCTCCCGAGAGACCCAGTACTTC. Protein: CASSPPSRETQYF.